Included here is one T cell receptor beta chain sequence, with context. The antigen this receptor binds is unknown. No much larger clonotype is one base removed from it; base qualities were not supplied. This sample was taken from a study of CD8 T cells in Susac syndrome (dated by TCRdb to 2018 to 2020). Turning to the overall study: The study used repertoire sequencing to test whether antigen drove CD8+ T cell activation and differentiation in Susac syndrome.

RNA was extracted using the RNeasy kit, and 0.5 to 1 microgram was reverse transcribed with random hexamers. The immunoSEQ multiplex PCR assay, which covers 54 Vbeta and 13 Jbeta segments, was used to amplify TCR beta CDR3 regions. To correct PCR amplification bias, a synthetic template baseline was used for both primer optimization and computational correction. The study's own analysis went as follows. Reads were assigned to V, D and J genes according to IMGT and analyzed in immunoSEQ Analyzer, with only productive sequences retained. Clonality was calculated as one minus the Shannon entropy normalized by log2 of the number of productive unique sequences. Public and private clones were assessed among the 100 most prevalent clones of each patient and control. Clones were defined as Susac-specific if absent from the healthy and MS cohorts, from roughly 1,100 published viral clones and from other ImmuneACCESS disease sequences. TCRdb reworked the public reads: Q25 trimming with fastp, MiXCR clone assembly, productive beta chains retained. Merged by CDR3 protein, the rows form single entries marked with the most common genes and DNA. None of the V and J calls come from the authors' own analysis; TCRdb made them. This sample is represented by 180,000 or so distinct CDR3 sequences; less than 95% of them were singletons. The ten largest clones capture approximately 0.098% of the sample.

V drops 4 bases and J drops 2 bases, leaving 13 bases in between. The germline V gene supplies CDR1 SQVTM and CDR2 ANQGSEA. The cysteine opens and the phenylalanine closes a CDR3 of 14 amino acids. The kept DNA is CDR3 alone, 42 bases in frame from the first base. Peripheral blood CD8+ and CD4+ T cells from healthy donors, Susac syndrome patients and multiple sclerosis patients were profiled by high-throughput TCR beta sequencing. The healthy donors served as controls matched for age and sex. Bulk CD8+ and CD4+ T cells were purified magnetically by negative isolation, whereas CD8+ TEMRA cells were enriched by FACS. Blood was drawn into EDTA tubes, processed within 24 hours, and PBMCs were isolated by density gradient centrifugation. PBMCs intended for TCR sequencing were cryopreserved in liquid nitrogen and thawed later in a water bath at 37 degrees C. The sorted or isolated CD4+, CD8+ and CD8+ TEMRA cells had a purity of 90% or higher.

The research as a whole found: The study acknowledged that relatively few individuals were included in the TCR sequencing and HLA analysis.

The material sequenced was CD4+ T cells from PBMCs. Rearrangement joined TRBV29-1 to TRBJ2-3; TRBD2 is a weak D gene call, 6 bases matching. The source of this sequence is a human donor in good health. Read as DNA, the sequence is TGCAGCGTTGGAGGAACTAGCCTCACAGATACGCAGTATTTT. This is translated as CSVGGTSLTDTQYF.